Below, one T cell receptor (beta chain) is given with its context. The record originates from a study of blood T cell repertoires in COVID-19. Looking at the study overall: COVID-19 samples, acute and convalescent, were from the United States, Italy and Spain. T cells, B-cell-depleted T cells, or PBMCs provided the cDNA or gDNA that served as material.

Under the authors' procedure: By means of reference gene primer amplification, nucleated cell counts were estimated. The data were produced by immunoSEQ multiplex PCR, yet TCRdb's version contains in-frame clones alone and is incomplete. D and trimming come from the DNA, and the V and J calls and clone size come from that table. Of 150,000 to 200,000 clones in the sample, 88% are singletons; the top ten hold about 4.2%. The sequenced sample consisted of peripheral blood. This TCR was recovered from a human donor in a cohort sampled during active COVID-19.

This chain's CDR3 is CASSFGTGQETQYF. In DNA, the CDR3 is TGCGCCAGCAGCTTCGGGACAGGCCAAGAGACCCAGTACTTC. The chain uses TRBV5-1 and TRBJ2-5; TRBD1 matches at 8 bases. The CDR3 length is 14 residues. Germline CDR1 SGHRS, CDR2 YFSETQ. V shed 2 bases, J shed 1 base, and the junction held 1 base outside the gene matches.